These 15 T cell receptor beta chains share one sample of origin, sequenced in a study of vaccination effects on CD4 cells after COVID-19. No antigens are known for them. Only in-frame clones appear in the TCRdb table, and some are missing; sequencing was by immunoSEQ multiplex PCR. The sample holds tens of thousands of clones, 75% seen once. Isolation of CD4+ T cells took place after around 10 days of culture. This individual tested PCR-positive for SARS-CoV-2 infection between March and December 2020. Participants got two doses of BNT162b2 or mRNA-1273 vaccine. The specimen was CD4+ T cells from PBMCs cultured without peptide, collected after COVID-19 vaccination. These TCRs come from a human donor who had a prior SARS-CoV-2 infection.

V is TRBV19 and J is TRBJ1-5; a weak D match, TRBD1 (6 bases). Germline V gene data show CDR1 as LNHDA and CDR2 as SQIVND (reference sequence). This CDR3 is built from 16 residues. The ends were cut back, 5 bases at V and 0 bases at J, with 14 bases in the middle. CDR3 loop: CASSRKNRDSNQPQHF. The CDR3 DNA sequence: TGTGCCAGTAGTCGAAAGAACAGGGATAGCAATCAGCCCCAGCATTTT.

The chain employs TRBV5-3 and TRBJ2-5; TRBD1 matches at 9 bases. TRBV5-3 is an ORF, with its function uncertain. This CDR3 spans 14 amino acids. The trim removed 4 bases at V and 6 bases at J, leaving 7 bases unmatched. CDR3 sequence (DNA): TGTGCCAGAAGCCGGGGACAGGGTGTAAAGACCCAGTACTTC. It translates to CARSRGQGVKTQYF.

This clone was picked up a small number of times. The genes are TRBV6-5 and TRBJ1-2, with TRBD1 as a possible D gene (6 bases). The CDR3 spans 13 residues. Germline V gene sequence: CDR1 MNHEY, CDR2 SVGAGI. V gave up 5 bases and J gave up 14 bases, with 21 bases separating them. CDR3 region: CASSLEQGTLKTF. CDR3 sequence (DNA): TGTGCCAGCAGTCTCGAACAGGGAACCCTCAAGACCTTC.

The chain has TRBV5-1 and TRBJ2-3; 9 nucleotides line up with TRBD2. The ends lost 5 bases at V and 9 bases at J; junction bases unmatched: 7. The CDR3 consists of 13 residues. CDR1 and CDR2 from the germline V gene are SGHRS and YFSETQ. The DNA of the CDR3 is TGCGCCAGCAGTTTTAGCGGGAGTAACACGCAGTATTTT. Protein product: CASSFSGSNTQYF.

The V gene is TRBV5-4, the J gene TRBJ2-1, with D hard to call. This CDR3 comprises 15 residues. Germline-derived CDR1 and CDR2 are SGHNT and YYREEE (reference sequence). Trimming pared 4 bases from V and 9 bases from J, leaving 20 bases between. For the CDR3, the DNA is TGTGCCAGCAGCCCCGTGTCCGCGTTATCGAGTGAGCAGTTCTTC. Residues: CASSPVSALSSEQFF.

The chain couples TRBV5-1 to TRBJ1-1, with TRBD1 as a possible D gene (6 bases). The germline CDR1 and CDR2 sequences are SGHRS and YFSETQ. V dropped 1 base and J dropped 2 bases, with 12 bases sitting between them. The CDR3 is 15 residues long. The CDR3 spells CASSLLSGTNTEAFF. CDR3 DNA: TGCGCCAGCAGCTTGCTATCTGGGACAAACACTGAAGCTTTCTTT.

The chain joins TRBV6-2 or TRBV6-3 to TRBJ2-7; D is ambiguous. V shed 6 bases and J shed 4 bases, with 13 bases lying between them. Germline V gives CDR1 MNHEY, CDR2 SVGEGT. This CDR3 region has 13 residues. The CDR3 bases are TGTGCCAGCAGCCAGGTCTTGTTTTACGAGCAGTACTTC. As protein: CASSQVLFYEQYF.

This clone has only one observation. The rearrangement joins TRBV7-8 to TRBJ1-3, with D uncertain. Between the trimmed V and J ends, which lost 1 base and 0 bases, there was a span of 19 bases. The length of the CDR3 is 19 residues. The germline gives CDR1 SGHVS, CDR2 FQNEAQ. CDR3 amino acids: CASSLEWAGRPSSGNTIYF. CDR3 sequence (DNA): TGTGCCAGCAGCTTAGAATGGGCGGGCAGACCGAGCTCTGGAAACACCATATATTTT.

V and J are TRBV10-3 and TRBJ2-7; weak D call: TRBD1 (5 bases). Germline values: CDR1 ENHRY, CDR2 SYGVKD. The CDR3 is 12 amino acids. Trimming stripped 8 bases from V and 3 bases from J, with 11 bases between. This CDR3 reads CAIGRELYEQYF. DNA for the CDR3: TGTGCCATCGGCAGGGAACTCTACGAGCAGTACTTC.

In this sample, this clone turned up once. The CDR3 here is CSASSGDTQYF. For the CDR3, the DNA is TGCAGTGCAAGCTCTGGTGATACGCAGTATTTT. The chain uses TRBV20-1 and TRBJ2-3; D not resolved. CDR1 DFQATT and CDR2 SNEGSKA come from the germline V gene (reference sequence). Trimming pared 6 bases from V and 6 bases from J, leaving 10 bases between. This CDR3 comprises 11 residues.

This clone has a single count. A read error may account for a junction end that differs from germline. The V call is TRBV2, the J call TRBJ1-5, with D perhaps matching TRBD1 (5 bases). This CDR3 region has 14 residues. CDR1 is SNHLY and CDR2 is FYNNEI in the germline V gene. CDR3 sequence reads: CASREDRSNQPQHF. The CDR3 nucleotides read TGTGCCAGCAGAGAAGACAGAAGCAATCAGCCCCAGCATTTT.

V and J are TRBV6-5 and TRBJ2-3, with D possibly TRBD2 on 6 matching bases. CDR3 length: 15 amino acids. CDR1 MNHEY and CDR2 SVGAGI come from the germline V gene. V gave up 4 bases and J gave up 2 bases, with 13 bases separating them. Here the CDR3 DNA reads TGTGCCAGCAGTTCCCCGGGACTCCCCACAGATACGCAGTATTTT. Protein product: CASSSPGLPTDTQYF.

The V gene is TRBV2, the J gene TRBJ2-5; unclear D gene. Between the trimmed V and J ends, which lost 2 bases and 2 bases, there was a span of 9 bases. Looked up from germline, CDR1 is SNHLY and CDR2 is FYNNEI. The CDR3 is 14 residues long. CDR3 in DNA: TGTGCCAGCAGTGAATTCACAGCTCAAGAGACCCAGTACTTC. Translating it yields CASSEFTAQETQYF.

This clone was counted a few times. Other DNA sequences of this sample code for an identical CDR3. The rearrangement joins TRBV5-6 to TRBJ2-6, with unresolved D. V lost 0 bases and J 0 bases, leaving 4 bases between the germline ends. The CDR3 runs to 15 residues. Germline assignment: CDR1 SGHDT and CDR2 YYEEEE. CDR3 amino acids: CASSLGVSGANVLTF. The CDR3 region has the DNA TGTGCCAGCAGCTTGGGAGTCTCTGGGGCCAACGTCCTGACTTTC.

This chain uses TRBV2 with TRBJ1-2; no reliable D call. CDR1 and CDR2 (germline): SNHLY, FYNNEI. V dropped 1 base and J dropped 6 bases, with 12 bases sitting between them. This CDR3 spans 14 amino acids. The CDR3 reads CASSEGSGLDGYTF. The CDR3 nucleotides are TGTGCCAGCAGTGAAGGTTCGGGGTTAGATGGCTACACCTTC.